This T cell receptor (beta chain) was obtained from a study of Graves' ophthalmopathy and Graves' hyperthyroidism. Whole-study findings and limits: A roughly 81% specificity and approximately 88% sensitivity were achieved by a 13-signature model that separated ophthalmopathy from stable hyperthyroidism. The study's model predicted ophthalmopathy progression at 70% to 71% sensitivity and 72% to 85% specificity.

The germline V gene has CDR1 MNHEY and CDR2 SMNVEV (reference sequence). Between the trimmed V and J ends, which lost 7 bases and 1 base, there was a span of 13 bases. The CDR3 loop spans 14 amino acids. Orbital computed tomography, thyroid ultrasound, TRAb, serum thyroxine and clinical symptoms formed the basis of diagnosis. What supplied the PBMCs was about 9.1 ml of fresh peripheral blood. RNA transcripts served as template for amplifying TCR beta CDR3 sequences. The library came from an HTBI-primed first-round RT-PCR and a second-round multiplex PCR. In TCRdb, the multiplex PCR reads were re-called with MiXCR into one record per CDR3 protein. In the table there are about 420,000 distinct CDR3 sequences, under 25% of which are singletons. This clonotype was seen at least ten times. Its specificity is unknown.

This rearrangement joins TRBV27 to TRBJ1-1, with TRBD1 as a possible D gene (6 bases). Sample: peripheral blood. The receptor was isolated from a woman younger than 30 with stable Graves' hyperthyroidism. This CDR3 is CASIPMDRNTEAFF. The CDR3 DNA reads TGTGCCAGCATTCCTATGGACAGGAACACTGAAGCTTTCTTT.